This T cell receptor (beta chain) was obtained from a study of cytomegalovirus exposure and HLA in healthy donors. Study-level points and caveats: Researchers reported in a later analysis that common viral pathogens appeared linked to several top clusters.

The CDR3 spans 11 residues. Germline-derived CDR1 and CDR2 are DFQATT and SNEGSKA (reference sequence). With 7 bases removed from V and 8 bases from J, the gap between germline ends came to 14 bases. Note on this clone: The target antigen is unknown.

The study ran its PCR with 60 Vbeta and 13 Jbeta primers. Assay used: immunoSEQ multiplex PCR; TCRdb lists only in-frame clones, some missing. In the table there are tens of thousands of clones, about 81% of which are singletons. The source material was PBMCs. V and J are TRBV20-1 and TRBJ1-2; a possible D gene is TRBD1 (6 bases). This sequence originates from a middle-aged woman in good health and CMV-seropositive. The CDR3 bases are TGCAGTGACTTAGGGGACACCGGCTACACCTTC. Protein product: CSDLGDTGYTF.